Below, 9 T cell receptor beta chains from the same sample are listed, as sequenced in a study of OX40 agonist ivuxolimab in advanced cancers. Using immunoSEQ multiplex PCR, the repertoire was profiled, and TCRdb retains in-frame clones only, with some absent. In the table there are some 99,000 clones, approximately 95% of which are singletons. The material sequenced was CD4+ or CD8+ T cells sorted from blood, taken in a trial of the OX40 agonist ivuxolimab. The receptor source for this set is an adult with an advanced solid tumor such as melanoma, head and neck, liver or kidney cancer.

J is TRBJ2-3 and V is TRBV5-4, with D perhaps TRBD2 (5 bases). Germline CDR1 and CDR2: SGHNT and YYREEE (reference sequence). V lost 10 bases and J 2 bases, leaving 11 bases between the germline ends. The CDR3 is made up of 12 amino acids. The CDR3 spells CAPGNPTDTQYF. DNA for the CDR3: TGTGCCCCCGGGAACCCCACAGATACGCAGTATTTT. The full variable domain, its missing parts supplied by reference TRBV5-4 and TRBJ2-3, is ETGVTQSPTHLIKTRGQQVTLRCSSQSGHNTVSWYQQALGQGPQFIFQYYREEENGRGNFPPRFSGLQFPNYSSELNVNALELDDSALYLCAPGNPTDTQYFGPGTRLTVL.

The chain recombines TRBV25-1 with TRBJ1-3; no definite D call. This CDR3 has 14 residues. V was cut by 7 bases and J by 2 bases, with 12 bases left in between. In germline, CDR1 is MGHDK, CDR2 SYGVNS. The chain's CDR3 is CASTQRGTGNTIYF. CDR3 DNA: TGTGCCAGCACCCAGAGAGGTACTGGAAACACCATATATTTT.

V is TRBV4-3 and J is TRBJ1-2; a weak D match, TRBD1 (6 bases). Trimming removed 4 bases at V and 4 bases at J, with 13 bases between. Germline CDR1 is LGHNA and CDR2 is YSLEER. This CDR3 comprises 14 residues. This CDR3 is CASSLEGDTYGYTF. CDR3 nucleotide sequence: TGCGCCAGCAGCCTAGAGGGGGACACCTATGGCTACACCTTC.

The chain carries TRBV4-1 and TRBJ2-3; 9 nucleotides agree with TRBD2. Losses at the gene ends were 3 bases for V and 4 bases for J; bases not matched to a gene: 14. The CDR3 loop spans 18 amino acids. In germline, CDR1 is MGHRA, CDR2 YSYEKL. The CDR3, as DNA: TGCGCCAGCAGCCACGTTCGGGTTGGGCTAGCGGGGCCAGATACGCAGTATTTT. Its protein product is CASSHVRVGLAGPDTQYF.

This clone was seen more than once but under ten times. The rearrangement links TRBV6-6 to TRBJ1-2, with 7 bases fitting TRBD1. With 5 bases clipped from V and 7 bases from J, the junction kept 13 bases outside the gene matches. The CDR3 runs 15 residues. Germline V CDR1 and CDR2: MNHNY, SVGAGI (reference sequence). The CDR3: CASSPGTAGWFGYTF. CDR3 nucleotides: TGTGCCAGCAGTCCAGGGACAGCTGGCTGGTTTGGCTACACCTTC.

The chain joins TRBV25-1 to TRBJ1-3; 8 nucleotides agree with TRBD1. The CDR3 is 15 amino acids. Germline-derived CDR1 and CDR2 are MGHDK and SYGVNS. The V gene end was trimmed by 6 bases and the J gene end by 4 bases; junction bases not matched to a gene: 8. Here the CDR3 DNA reads TGTGCCAGCAGCTTCCAGGGGGCAGGAGGAAACACCATATATTTT. It yields the protein CASSFQGAGGNTIYF. The whole variable domain, filled in from reference TRBV25-1 and TRBJ1-3, reads EADIYQTPRYLVIGTGKKITLECSQTMGHDKMYWYQQDPGMELHLIHYSYGVNSTEKGDLSSESTVSRIRTEHFPLTLESARPSHTSQYLCASSFQGAGGNTIYFGEGSWLTVV.

V is TRBV7-9 and J is TRBJ2-7; D is tentatively TRBD1 or TRBD2 (5 bases each). Deletions cut 5 bases from V and 0 bases from J, with 14 bases between. Per the germline V gene, CDR1 is SEHNR and CDR2 is FQNEAQ (reference sequence). This CDR3 spans 15 amino acids. The CDR3 spells CASSPWDRSSYEQYF. CDR3 bases: TGTGCCAGCAGCCCGTGGGACCGCAGCTCCTACGAGCAGTACTTC.

The chain links TRBV28 to TRBJ1-3; TRBD1 aligns across 7 bases. This CDR3 has 14 amino acids. V gave up 6 bases and J gave up 2 bases; unmatched junction bases: 4. The germline V gene has CDR1 MDHEN and CDR2 SYDVKM. This CDR3 reads CASSLDRAGNTIYF. The CDR3 nucleotides read TGTGCCAGCAGCCTTGACAGGGCTGGAAACACCATATATTTT.

The V call is TRBV27, the J call TRBJ2-5; the D is unclear. The CDR3 is 13 amino acids. Germline CDR1 is MNHEY and CDR2 is SMNVEV (reference sequence). Trimming removed 6 bases from V and 0 bases from J, with 8 bases in between. The CDR3: CASRANYQETQYF. CDR3 nucleotide sequence: TGTGCCAGCAGGGCCAACTACCAAGAGACCCAGTACTTC.